One sample yielded the 21 T cell receptor beta chains listed below, sequenced in a study of OX40 agonist ivuxolimab in advanced cancers. Libraries were prepared by immunoSEQ multiplex PCR; TCRdb keeps only in-frame clonotypes and omits some of them. This table has 20,000 to 30,000 clones, around 83% appearing once. The sample in question was CD4+ or CD8+ T cells sorted from blood, obtained in a trial of the OX40 agonist ivuxolimab. These TCRs come from an adult with an advanced solid tumor such as melanoma, head and neck, liver or kidney cancer.

This rearrangement joins TRBV7-2 to TRBJ2-7; perhaps D is TRBD1 or TRBD2 (6 bases each). V was clipped by 0 bases and J by 2 bases, with 14 bases between them. Germline CDR1 is SGHTA and CDR2 is FQGNSA. CDR3 length equals 16 residues. The CDR3 region is CASSLASGAPTYEQYF. The CDR3 coding sequence is TGTGCCAGCAGCTTAGCTTCGGGGGCCCCCACCTACGAGCAGTACTTC.

The V and J genes are TRBV6-1 and TRBJ2-7; D gene ambiguous. V lost 2 bases and J 0 bases, leaving 2 bases between the germline ends. The CDR3 sequence is 12 residues long. CDR1 and CDR2 from the germline V gene are MNHNS and SASEGT. The CDR3 region is CASSEHSYEQYF. CDR3 coding DNA: TGTGCCAGCAGTGAACACTCCTACGAGCAGTACTTC.

This sequence joins TRBV7-3 and TRBJ2-3, with TRBD1 identical over 8 bases. The J segment lost 4 bases and the V segment lost 5 bases, leaving 2 bases of the junction unmatched. Looked up from germline, CDR1 is SGHTA and CDR2 is FQGTGA. This CDR3 is built from 13 residues. The CDR3 here is CASSPTGADTQYF. The CDR3 DNA is TGTGCCAGCAGCCCGACAGGGGCAGATACGCAGTATTTT.

The J gene is TRBJ1-1, the V gene TRBV5-1; 9 bases fit TRBD1. The CDR3 is made up of 15 amino acids. J lost 4 bases, V lost 0 bases, and 4 bases had no gene match. Germline V gene data show CDR1 as SGHRS and CDR2 as YFSETQ. CDR3 nucleotides: TGCGCCAGCAGCTTGGGTTACAGGGGGCCCACTGAAGCTTTCTTT. Its protein product is CASSLGYRGPTEAFF.

In nucleotides, the CDR3 is TGTGCCAGCAGCTCGGGGGGTGCGTTGCAAGAGACCCAGTACTTC. Amino acids: CASSSGGALQETQYF. J is TRBJ2-5 and V is TRBV7-9, with 7 bases identical to TRBD2. V was pared by 4 bases and J by 2 bases, with 7 bases of the junction left unmatched. The CDR3 covers 15 residues. Per the germline V gene, CDR1 is SEHNR and CDR2 is FQNEAQ (reference sequence).

The chain employs TRBV6-6 and TRBJ2-5; D may be TRBD1 (6 bases). V shed 4 bases and J shed 4 bases, with 10 bases lying between them. Per germline, CDR1 MNHNY and CDR2 SVGAGI (reference sequence). CDR3 length: 13 amino acids. The CDR3 reads CASSSLGGETQYF. CDR3 nucleotide sequence: TGTGCCAGCAGTTCGCTAGGGGGAGAGACCCAGTACTTC.

CDR3 nucleotide sequence: TGCGCCAGCAGCCGCGTAACAGCGGGAGGTGGGGAAGATACGCAGTATTTT. It specifies CASSRVTAGGGEDTQYF. The rearrangement uses TRBV5-1 and TRBJ2-3, with 9 bases matching TRBD2. V dropped 4 bases and J dropped 5; count of bases not matched to a gene: 14. The germline gives CDR1 SGHRS, CDR2 YFSETQ. The CDR3 contains 17 residues.

The rearrangement links TRBV29-1 to TRBJ2-5; unclear D gene. Germline CDR1 SQVTM, CDR2 ANQGSEA. This CDR3 region has 12 residues. Trimming cost V 1 base and J 5 bases, with 8 bases left between them. The CDR3 region is CSVEGVPETQYF. In nucleotides, the CDR3 is TGCAGCGTTGAAGGGGTGCCGGAGACCCAGTACTTC.

The chain links TRBV7-3 to TRBJ2-2, with TRBD2 matching 9 bases. CDR1 and CDR2 (germline): SGHTA, FQGTGA. J lost 4 bases, V lost 6 bases, and 6 bases had no gene match. The CDR3 spans 15 residues. CDR3 region: CASRAGLAITGELFF. In DNA, the CDR3 is TGTGCCAGCAGAGCGGGACTAGCAATCACCGGGGAGCTGTTTTTT.

Here the CDR3 DNA reads TGTGCCAGTAGTCCCGGGGGGGACAATGAGCAGTTCTTC. Protein product: CASSPGGDNEQFF. The chain joins TRBV19 to TRBJ2-1; the match to TRBD2 covers 8 bases. This CDR3 comprises 13 residues. Unmatched junction bases numbered 2, after V lost 5 bases and J lost 5 bases. Germline-derived CDR1 and CDR2 are LNHDA and SQIVND (reference sequence).

The chain combines TRBV19 with TRBJ2-7; D gene uncertain. The CDR3 has 14 amino acids. V dropped 5 bases and J dropped 4 bases, with 15 bases sitting between them. The germline gives CDR1 LNHDA, CDR2 SQIVND (reference sequence). CDR3 coding DNA: TGTGCCAGTAGTGTGCGTATCTTTAAGTACGAGCAGTACTTC. Translation gives CASSVRIFKYEQYF.

This chain links TRBV5-1 with TRBJ2-1; 7 bases are a match to TRBD1. Per germline, CDR1 SGHRS and CDR2 YFSETQ. The CDR3 is made up of 15 amino acids. V lost 2 bases and J lost 2; bases outside the gene matches: 4. The CDR3 DNA reads TGCGCCAGCAGCTTACAGGGGCTAGCCTACAATGAGCAGTTCTTC. The encoded protein is CASSLQGLAYNEQFF.

The chain joins TRBV5-5 to TRBJ1-2; D gene uncertain. CDR3 length: 15 residues. V gave up 6 bases and J gave up 2 bases, with 17 bases separating them. CDR1 and CDR2 (germline): SGHKS, YYEKEE (reference sequence). CDR3 amino acids: CASTLSGAQNYGYTF. In nucleotides, the CDR3 is TGTGCCAGCACCCTTAGTGGTGCACAGAACTATGGCTACACCTTC.

The gene calls are TRBV27 and TRBJ2-4; D gene unclear. The germline CDR1 and CDR2 sequences are MNHEY and SMNVEV (reference sequence). The CDR3 length is 16 residues. Trimming shortened V by 3 bases and J by 1 base, and 13 bases separated the two germline ends. In nucleotides, the CDR3 is TGTGCCAGCAGTTTTTACACTACGGGCGCCAAAAACATTCAGTACTTC. It translates to CASSFYTTGAKNIQYF.

This clone was recorded only once. The gene calls are TRBV21-1 and TRBJ2-1; the D call in the table, TRBD2, was not verified against the DNA. TRBV21-1 is a known pseudogene. This CDR3 spans 19 amino acids. The CDR3 DNA sequence: TGTGCCAGCAGCAAACCCCGGACTAGCGGGAGGGCCCTATACAATGAGCAGTTCTTC. This translates into CASSKPRTSGRALYNEQFF.

The CDR3 loop is CASSLAWGYEQYF. DNA of the CDR3: TGCGCCAGCAGCTTGGCCTGGGGATACGAGCAGTACTTC. This chain links TRBV5-1 with TRBJ2-7; D uncertain. The V end lost 0 bases, the J end lost 4 bases, and 8 bases lay between the germline ends. This CDR3 spans 13 amino acids. Per germline, CDR1 SGHRS and CDR2 YFSETQ. Combining the CDR3 with reference TRBV5-1 and TRBJ2-7 gives the whole variable domain KAGVTQTPRYLIKTRGQQVTLSCSPISGHRSVSWYQQTPGQGLQFLFEYFSETQRNKGNFPGRFSGRQFSNSRSEMNVSTLELGDSALYLCASSLAWGYEQYFGPGTRLTVT.

The CDR3 here is CASSLGTGGASGNTIYF. CDR3 DNA sequence: TGTGCCAGCAGTTTAGGCACAGGGGGCGCCTCTGGAAACACCATATATTTT. This chain connects TRBV28 to TRBJ1-3; TRBD1 matches 9 bases. The germline V gene has CDR1 MDHEN and CDR2 SYDVKM. This CDR3 contains 17 residues. V gave up 2 bases and J gave up 0 bases; unmatched junction bases: 5.

The rearrangement links TRBV2 to TRBJ1-3, with unresolved D. This CDR3 is 15 amino acids long. The germline CDR1 and CDR2 sequences are SNHLY and FYNNEI. Between the trimmed V and J ends, which lost 1 base and 1 base, there was a span of 8 bases. CDR3 sequence: CASSEVWGSGNTIYF. In DNA, the CDR3 is TGTGCCAGCAGTGAAGTGTGGGGATCTGGAAACACCATATATTTT.

This chain uses TRBV7-2 with TRBJ1-1; the D is unclear. The CDR3 runs to 15 residues. V was cut by 2 bases and J by 1 base, with 11 bases left in between. Per germline, CDR1 SGHTA and CDR2 FQGNSA. The CDR3, as DNA: TGTGCCAGCAGCTTACTCGGGCTAGGGAACACTGAAGCTTTCTTT. It is translated as CASSLLGLGNTEAFF.

The chain is built from TRBV10-3 and TRBJ2-7, with D possibly called TRBD1 or TRBD2 (5 bases each). Trimming removed 4 bases at V and 3 bases at J, with 10 bases between. The CDR3 is made up of 13 amino acids. Germline CDR1 and CDR2: ENHRY and SYGVKD. This chain's CDR3 is CAISGERGYEQYF. DNA of the CDR3: TGTGCCATCAGTGGAGAGAGGGGCTACGAGCAGTACTTC.

J is TRBJ1-1 and V is TRBV7-6; no reliable D call. Per the germline V gene, CDR1 is SGHVS and CDR2 is FNYEAQ. The CDR3 sequence is 13 residues long. Trimming shortened V by 5 bases and J by 1 base, and 8 bases separated the two germline ends. CDR3 protein: CASSGQPNTEAFF. The CDR3, as DNA: TGTGCCAGCAGCGGGCAGCCGAACACTGAAGCTTTCTTT. Complete variable domain (other parts from reference TRBV7-6 and TRBJ1-1): GAGVSQSPRYKVTKRGQDVALRCDPISGHVSLYWYRQALGQGPEFLTYFNYEAQQDKSGLPNDRFSAERPEGSISTLTIQRTEQRDSAMYRCASSGQPNTEAFFGQGTRLTVV.